The text below deals with one TCR beta chain. Clones were sequenced by immunoSEQ multiplex PCR, and TCRdb holds only the in-frame ones, with some missing. Here the sample spans 300,000 to 450,000 clones, 86% being singletons. CDR3 size: 15 residues. Germline V lookup: CDR1 SGHKS, CDR2 YYEKEE (reference sequence). V lost 2 bases, J lost 7 bases, and 13 bases lay in between. Among the 110 or so subjects of the validation cohort, separate from the 666-subject first cohort, were the donors. This record belongs to a study of cytomegalovirus exposure and HLA in healthy donors. Across the study: The 90 to 150 validation repertoires used a platform that matched the one used for the approximately 670 first-cohort repertoires, as a later analysis reported.

This clonotype originated in a young woman in good health and CMV-seronegative. J is TRBJ1-6 and V is TRBV5-5; D is uncertain. The specimen sequenced was PBMCs. The CDR3 loop is CASSFLPEGNSPLHF. CDR3 in DNA: TGTGCCAGCAGCTTTTTGCCGGAGGGAAATTCACCCCTCCACTTT.